This TCR beta chain came from a study of blood T cell repertoires in COVID-19. The CDR3 length is 16 residues. Germline CDR1 SNHLY, CDR2 FYNNEI. The V and J ends lost 5 bases and 0 bases, in that order; junction bases with no gene match: 8. Participants were aged about 18 to 100 years, lived in over 20 US areas, and enrolled virtually. TCRdb keeps only in-frame clones here, not all; method: immunoSEQ multiplex PCR. Of about 220,000 clones in the sample, around 89% were seen once. This TCR derives from a man under 40 who had been exposed to COVID-19. The sequencing sample was made of PBMCs or T cells enriched from blood (not recorded which). V is TRBV2 and J is TRBJ1-1, with 8 bases fitting TRBD1. The CDR3 reads CASSWTQGGMNTEAFF. The CDR3 DNA reads as TGTGCCAGCAGTTGGACACAGGGGGGAATGAACACTGAAGCTTTCTTT.